A selection of T cell receptor beta chains follows, all from one sample in a study of T cells in localized non-small cell lung cancer. Only in-frame clones appear in the TCRdb table, and some are missing; sequencing was by immunoSEQ multiplex PCR. The sample consists of around 78,000 clones, more than 70% of them appearing once. This specimen was peripheral blood, taken before any cancer treatment. The receptors come from a woman aged 40-69 years with stage I squamous cell lung carcinoma. Both conserved end residues are part of each CDR3. D genes are given only for firm matches. A row's size may be missing; if present it is once, few, many or a size class.

.,TRBV5-1,.,TRBJ1-3,TGCGCCAGCAGCTTGTCGGATGGAAACACCATATATTTT,CASSLSDGNTIYF
.,TRBV5-1,.,TRBJ1-2,TGCGCCAGCAGCTCGCAGAGGAGGGGGATACGGTATGGCTACACCTTC,CASSSQRRGIRYGYTF
.,TRBV6-5,.,TRBJ2-7,TGTGCCAGCAGTTACTCAGGGTTTGGAGCCTCCTACGAGCAGTACTTC,CASSYSGFGASYEQYF
.,TRBV20-1,.,TRBJ1-2,TGCAGTGCCGCGGGACGGTATGGCTACACCTTC,CSAAGRYGYTF
TRBD1,TRBV23-1,.,TRBJ1-2,TGCGCCAGCAGTCAGCTGGGGACAGGGGGATTCTATGGCTACACCTTC,CASSQLGTGGFYGYTF
.,TRBV11-2,few,TRBJ2-1,TGTGCCAGCAGCTTAAGTTCATACAATGAGCAGTTCTTC,CASSLSSYNEQFF
.,TRBV10-3,few,TRBJ1-1,TGTGCCATCAGCATTGACAGGAACACTGAAGCTTTCTTT,CAISIDRNTEAFF
.,TRBV18,.,TRBJ1-2,TGTGCCAGCTCACCGGACAGTTATGGCTACACCTTC,CASSPDSYGYTF
.,TRBV7-2,.,TRBJ1-2,TGTGCCAGCAGCTCTCTAACACGGGACTATGGCTACACCTTC,CASSSLTRDYGYTF
TRBD2,TRBV7-9,.,TRBJ2-5,TGTGCCAGCAGCTCGACTAGCGGGGGGGCCGGAGAGACCCAGTACTTC,CASSSTSGGAGETQYF
TRBD1,TRBV6-5,.,TRBJ1-1,TGTGCCAGCACCGGGACAGGGAACACTGAAGCTTTCTTT,CASTGTGNTEAFF
TRBD1,TRBV27,.,TRBJ1-2,TGTGCCAGCAGTTTATCCCCTGCCCAGGGGGCCAACTATGGCTACACCTTC,CASSLSPAQGANYGYTF
TRBD1,TRBV7-8,.,TRBJ2-3,TGTGCCAGCAGCTTAGCCCGGACAGGGGAGGCCCTATGGGGGGCAGATACGCAGTATTTT,CASSLARTGEALWGADTQYF
.,TRBV19,.,TRBJ1-2,TGTGCCAGTAGTAGAGAACCCGGGGCCCACCGGCATGGCTACACCTTC,CASSREPGAHRHGYTF
.,TRBV13,.,TRBJ1-1,TGTGCCAGCAGCTTGGGCGGTGTCGGTGAAGCTTTCTTT,CASSLGGVGEAFF
.,TRBV6-5,once,TRBJ1-1,TGTGCCAGCAGTTATCCTTGGACTGAAGCTTTCTTT,CASSYPWTEAFF
.,TRBV5-1,.,TRBJ1-1,TGCGCCAGCAGCTTTCAGGGGACGGACACTGAAGCTTTCTTT,CASSFQGTDTEAFF
.,TRBV6-4,.,TRBJ2-1,TGTGCCAGCAGTACAGGGACTGCGACGTACAATGAGCAGTTCTTC,CASSTGTATYNEQFF
.,TRBV15,.,TRBJ2-7,TGTGCCACCAGCAGAGATGGGGACTTCTCCTACGAGCAGTACTTC,CATSRDGDFSYEQYF
.,TRBV30,.,TRBJ1-2,TGTGCCTGGAGTCGAGGGCTCAACTATGGCTACACCTTC,CAWSRGLNYGYTF
TRBD1,TRBV18,.,TRBJ2-3,TGTGCCAGCTCGGGACAGGGCTTCACAGATACGCAGTATTTT,CASSGQGFTDTQYF
.,TRBV10-3,few,TRBJ1-1,TGTGCCATCAGTGAGTCAGGGGGAGGTGAAGCTTTCTTT,CAISESGGGEAFF
.,TRBV19,few,TRBJ1-2,TGTGCCAGTAGTATGGGGGCAGGGTCGCATGGCTACACCTTC,CASSMGAGSHGYTF
TRBD1,TRBV7-6,.,TRBJ1-1,TGTGCCAGCAGCTTACGGCCGGGACAGGGAGGGGAAGCTTTCTTT,CASSLRPGQGGEAFF
.,TRBV9,once,TRBJ1-2,TGTGCCAGCAGCGTAAATTTCGGCTACACCTTC,CASSVNFGYTF
.,TRBV7-8,.,TRBJ1-3,TGTGCCAGCAGAAACAGTGAAAGCTCTGGAAACACCATATATTTT,CASRNSESSGNTIYF
.,TRBV10-1,.,TRBJ2-2,TGCGCCAGCAGTGAGTCGGTTTTCGGACAGAACACCGGGGAGCTGTTTTTT,CASSESVFGQNTGELFF
.,TRBV5-1,.,TRBJ2-7,TGCGCCAGCAGCTTGGCCGGGGAAGGGGGCTACGAGCAGTACTTC,CASSLAGEGGYEQYF
.,TRBV25-1,.,TRBJ2-7,TGTGCCAGCAGTGCCGGACAGAGTCGCTACGAGCAGTACTTC,CASSAGQSRYEQYF
.,TRBV25-1,few,TRBJ1-6,TGTGCCAGCAGTAATGCGGTCGTGGGGGGTGGTAATTCACCCCTCCACTTT,CASSNAVVGGGNSPLHF
TRBD1,TRBV9,.,TRBJ1-4,TGTGCCAGCAGCGCACATTCGGGGACAGTGAATGAAAAACTGTTTTTT,CASSAHSGTVNEKLFF
TRBD1,TRBV12-5,.,TRBJ1-2,TGTGCTAGTGGTTTGGCCGGACAGGGAGGCTATGGCTACACCTTC,CASGLAGQGGYGYTF
.,TRBV6-5,.,TRBJ1-1,TGTGCCAGCAGTTACCAGAGGACAACAACACCTTTCTTT,CASSYQRTTTPFF
TRBD1,TRBV5-1,.,TRBJ1-1,TGCGCCAGCAGCTGGCGACAGGGAAGTACTGAAGCTTTCTTT,CASSWRQGSTEAFF
.,TRBV30,.,TRBJ2-1,TGTGCCTGGAGTGGGACTTCTCCCTACAATGAGCAGTTCTTC,CAWSGTSPYNEQFF
.,TRBV5-1,.,TRBJ1-2,TGCGCCAGCAGCCTTGCCGGCAACTATGGCTACACCTTC,CASSLAGNYGYTF
.,TRBV5-1,.,TRBJ1-1,TGCGCCAGCAGCTTGATCCTGGGCTCGGGAACTGAAGCTTTCTTT,CASSLILGSGTEAFF
TRBD2,TRBV7-2,.,TRBJ2-7,TGTGCCAGCAGCCCCGGGACTACTAACGAGCAGTACTTC,CASSPGTTNEQYF
.,TRBV28,.,TRBJ1-2,TGTGCCAGCAGTTTAGGGAATCCAGATGGCTACACCTTC,CASSLGNPDGYTF
.,TRBV5-8,.,TRBJ1-2,TGTGCCAGCAGCGGGCTGGGGACTACTAACTATGGCTACACCTTC,CASSGLGTTNYGYTF
.,TRBV5-1,.,TRBJ2-3,TGCGCCAGCAGCGGATCGACAGTACCCACAGATACGCAGTATTTT,CASSGSTVPTDTQYF